This T cell receptor delta chain was sequenced during a study of γδ T cells in repeated Plasmodium falciparum infection. About this clone itself: TCRdb has a much larger clone's protein, which differs at residue 9 from the translation of this DNA, likely because of a read error; what is shown is the protein translated from the DNA.

With CATT, TCRdb re-called clones from the multiplex PCR reads. This repertoire shows 75,000 to 100,000 delta-chain clones, approximately 1.4% found once; its top ten account for 9%. Bulk repertoires came from Vgamma9/Vdelta2+ or Vdelta2-negative gammadelta T cells flow-sorted from PBMC. V lost 0 bases and J lost 0; bases outside the gene matches: 24. The CDR3 spans 24 residues. Looked up from germline, CDR1 is TSESDYY and CDR2 is QEAYKQQN. Material: gamma-delta T cells from blood. This receptor was taken from a pool of human donors (malaria-infected and uninfected, not separated). The chain carries TRAV38-2/DV8 and TRDJ1; 12 bases agree with TRDD3. No J gene was available from TCRdb, and it was assigned here by a germline match of the DNA. CDR3 coding DNA: TGTGCTTATAGGAGCGGGCCTTCCTGCGACTACTGGGGGATACTGAAGGGGTACACCGATAAACTCATCTTT. Its protein is CAYRSGPSCDYWGILKGYTDKLIF.